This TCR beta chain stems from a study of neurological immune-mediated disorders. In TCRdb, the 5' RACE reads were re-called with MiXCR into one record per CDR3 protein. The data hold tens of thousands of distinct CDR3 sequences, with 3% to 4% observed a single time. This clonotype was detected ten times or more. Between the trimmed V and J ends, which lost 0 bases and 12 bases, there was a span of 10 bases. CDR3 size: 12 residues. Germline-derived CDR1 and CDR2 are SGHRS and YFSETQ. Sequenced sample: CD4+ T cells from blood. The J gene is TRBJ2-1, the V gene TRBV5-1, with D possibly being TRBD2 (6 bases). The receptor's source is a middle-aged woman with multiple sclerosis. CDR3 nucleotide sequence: TGCGCCAGCAGCTTGGCGGGGGAGAGGCAGTTCTTC. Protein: CASSLAGERQFF.